Following are 9 T cell receptor beta chains from one sample sequenced in a study of glioma-infiltrating T cells. TCR alpha and beta CDR3 regions were amplified from RNA using iRepertoire nested multiplex PCR. TCRdb independently ran MiXCR on the multiplex PCR reads; one entry per CDR3 protein. This table holds around 350,000 distinct CDR3 sequences, roughly 41% found once. The sequencing input was glioma tissue, nonneoplastic brain tissue, or PBMCs (not recorded which). Receptor source: a human donor with low-grade glioma or glioblastoma, undergoing nonglioma brain surgery, or in good health (not recorded which).

This clonotype was detected once. The chain is built from TRBV24-1 and TRBJ2-1; 12 bases agree with TRBD2. Germline loops: CDR1 KGHDR, CDR2 SFDVKD. The CDR3 has 15 amino acids. J lost 10 bases, V lost 4 bases, and 7 bases had no gene match. The CDR3 DNA is TGTGCCACCAGTGAACGACTAGCGGGAGCACACGAGCAGTTCTTC. It encodes CATSERLAGAHEQFF.

This sequence joins TRBV4-1 and TRBJ2-5; 9 positions agree with TRBD2. After removal of 1 base from V and 4 bases from J, the junction contained 7 bases not matched to a gene. CDR1 and CDR2 from the germline V gene are MGHRA and YSYEKL. This CDR3 is 16 amino acids long. CDR3 DNA: TGCGCCAGCAGCCAAGCTCGGAGTAGCGGGAGAGAGACCCAGTACTTC. Protein product: CASSQARSSGRETQYF.

This clonotype has more than one count but fewer than ten. The V call is TRBV4-1, the J call TRBJ2-1; 7 bases align to TRBD2. Germline V gives CDR1 MGHRA, CDR2 YSYEKL. Unmatched junction bases numbered 10, after V lost 3 bases and J lost 5 bases. This CDR3 contains 16 residues. The CDR3 bases are TGCGCCAGCAGCCATCCTTCTAGCGGACCTCACAATGAGCAGTTCTTC. This encodes CASSHPSSGPHNEQFF.

In this sample, this clonotype turned up once. CDR3 sequence reads: CASGDRAAETQYF. The CDR3 DNA is TGTGCCAGCGGAGACAGGGCGGCGGAGACCCAGTACTTC. This chain joins TRBV11-2 and TRBJ2-5; 7 nucleotides agree with TRBD1. CDR3 length: 13 amino acids. Germline CDR1 and CDR2: SGHAT and FQNNGV. The ends lost 8 bases at V and 5 bases at J; junction bases unmatched: 8. Full variable domain (rest looked up from reference TRBV11-2 and TRBJ2-5): EAGVAQSPRYKIIEKRQSVAFWCNPISGHATLYWYQQILGQGPKLLIQFQNNGVVDDSQLPKDRFSAERLKGVDSTLKIQPAKLEDSAVYLCASGDRAAETQYFGPGTRLLVL.

The chain carries TRBV27 and TRBJ1-5, with no clear D. V lost 5 bases, J lost 4 bases, and 18 bases lay in between. The germline V gene encodes CDR1 MNHEY and CDR2 SMNVEV (reference sequence). The CDR3 is 16 amino acids. CDR3 sequence (DNA): TGTGCCAGCAGTCCATGGGAGGGTGCCGGGAATCAGCCCCAGCATTTT. Its protein is CASSPWEGAGNQPQHF.

This clonotype has more than one count but fewer than ten. V and J are TRBV28 and TRBJ2-1; the match to TRBD2 covers 9 bases. Per the germline V gene, CDR1 is MDHEN and CDR2 is SYDVKM. The CDR3 has 17 amino acids. With 3 bases clipped from V and 7 bases from J, the junction kept 13 bases outside the gene matches. The DNA for the CDR3 is TGTGCCAGCAGTTTGATCCTATTCAGGCGGGAGGGGAATGAGCAGTTCTTC. Translation gives CASSLILFRREGNEQFF. Looking up the rest from reference TRBV28 and TRBJ2-1 gives the full variable domain: DVKVTQSSRYLVKRTGEKVFLECVQDMDHENMFWYRQDPGLGLRLIYFSYDVKMKEKGDIPEGYSVSREKKERFSLILESASTNQTSMYLCASSLILFRREGNEQFFGPGTRLTVL.

Turning to this clonotype: The junction shows a germline mismatch at one end, possibly a read error. This chain joins TRBV24-1 and TRBJ2-1, with TRBD2 matching over 12 bases. This CDR3 has 17 amino acids. Germline V gives CDR1 KGHDR, CDR2 SFDVKD. CDR3 nucleotides: TGTGCCACCAGTGATTTTAGGGCTAGCGGGAGGGCCAATCAGCAGTTCTTC. As protein: CATSDFRASGRANQQFF.

A word on this clonotype: Likely a read error: the CDR3 ends without its conserved phenylalanine or tryptophan. The chain couples TRBV2 to TRBJ1-2; 7 nucleotides match TRBD1. CDR1 and CDR2 (germline): SNHLY, FYNNEI. V dropped 1 base and J dropped 1; count of bases not matched to a gene: 3. The CDR3 is 15 amino acids. The CDR3 DNA sequence: TGTGCCAGCAGTGAAGGTTCAGGGGGTAACTATGGCTACACCCTC. Translation: CASSEGSGGNYGYTL.

Worth noting for this clonotype: It may be a read error: a sequence one base away is much more abundant. The J gene is TRBJ2-4, the V gene TRBV27, with D possibly matching TRBD1 (7 bases). V gave up 8 bases and J gave up 10 bases, with 21 bases separating them. Germline assignment: CDR1 MNHEY and CDR2 SMNVEV (reference sequence). The CDR3 loop spans 14 amino acids. CDR3: CASGRVRDSLIQYF. Written as DNA, the CDR3 is TGTGCCAGCGGCCGCGTGCGGGACAGCTTAATTCAGTACTTC.